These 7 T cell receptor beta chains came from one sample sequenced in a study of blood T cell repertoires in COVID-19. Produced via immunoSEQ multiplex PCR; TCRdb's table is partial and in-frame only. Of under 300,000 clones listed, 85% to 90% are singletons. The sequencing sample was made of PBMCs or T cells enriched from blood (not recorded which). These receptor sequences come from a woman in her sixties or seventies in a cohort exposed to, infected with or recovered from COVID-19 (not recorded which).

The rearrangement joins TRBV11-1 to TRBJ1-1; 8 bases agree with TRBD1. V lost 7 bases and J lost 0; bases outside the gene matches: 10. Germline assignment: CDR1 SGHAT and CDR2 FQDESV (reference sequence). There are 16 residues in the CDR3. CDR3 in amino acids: CASTIRQGPLNTEAFF. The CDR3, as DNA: TGTGCCAGCACCATTAGACAGGGGCCTTTGAACACTGAAGCTTTCTTT.

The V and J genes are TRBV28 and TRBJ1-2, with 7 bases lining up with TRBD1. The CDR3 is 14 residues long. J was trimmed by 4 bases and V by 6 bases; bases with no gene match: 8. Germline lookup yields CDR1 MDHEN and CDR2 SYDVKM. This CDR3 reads CASRSTGMGYGYTF. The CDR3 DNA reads TGTGCCAGCAGATCGACAGGGATGGGCTATGGCTACACCTTC.

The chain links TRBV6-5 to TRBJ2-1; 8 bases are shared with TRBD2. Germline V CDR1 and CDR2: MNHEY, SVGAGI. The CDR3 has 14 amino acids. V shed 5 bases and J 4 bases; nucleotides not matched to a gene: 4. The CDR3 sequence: CASSRKREYNEQFF. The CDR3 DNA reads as TGTGCCAGCAGTCGCAAGCGGGAGTACAATGAGCAGTTCTTC.

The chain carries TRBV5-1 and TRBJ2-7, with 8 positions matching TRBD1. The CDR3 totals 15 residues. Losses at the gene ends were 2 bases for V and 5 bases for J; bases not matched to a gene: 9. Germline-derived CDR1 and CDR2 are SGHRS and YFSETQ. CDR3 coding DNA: TGCGCCAGCAGCTTCCTGACCGGACAGGGTAACGAGCAGTACTTC. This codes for CASSFLTGQGNEQYF.

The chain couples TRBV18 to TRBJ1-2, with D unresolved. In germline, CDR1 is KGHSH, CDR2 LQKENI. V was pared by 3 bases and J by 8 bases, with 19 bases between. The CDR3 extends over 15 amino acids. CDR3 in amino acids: CASSPDRRGRDGYTF. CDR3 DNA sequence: TGTGCCAGCTCACCGGACCGGCGGGGTCGTGACGGCTACACCTTC.

The CDR3 protein is CASSSGGRLSNQPQHF. In DNA form, the CDR3 reads TGTGCCAGCAGTTCAGGGGGCAGATTGAGCAATCAGCCCCAGCATTTT. The V gene is TRBV6-2 or TRBV6-3, the J gene TRBJ1-5; 8 nucleotides line up with TRBD1. The J segment lost 1 base and the V segment lost 4 bases, leaving 6 bases of the junction unmatched. Germline lookup yields CDR1 MNHEY and CDR2 SVGEGT. The CDR3 length is 16 residues.

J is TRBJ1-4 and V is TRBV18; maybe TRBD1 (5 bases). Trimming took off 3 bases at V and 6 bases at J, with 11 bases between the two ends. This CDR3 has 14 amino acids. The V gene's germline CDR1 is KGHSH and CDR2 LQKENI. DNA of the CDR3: TGTGCCAGCTCACCGGGGCAGGGCGATGAAAAACTGTTTTTT. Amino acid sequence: CASSPGQGDEKLFF.